The 6 T cell receptor beta chains reported below all come from one sample, sequenced in a study of CD8 T cells in ankylosing spondylitis. General study findings and limits: In ankylosing spondylitis blood, a motif of seven or eight highly homologous TCR beta variants appeared characteristic.

Antigens for these TCRs are unknown. From the 5' RACE reads, TCRdb called clonotypes with MiXCR, one entry per CDR3 protein. The sample consists of 800,000 to 900,000 distinct CDR3 sequences, 10% to 15% of them appearing once. Material: blood, either unsorted or a sorted T cell fraction (not recorded which). These receptors were obtained from a male donor with ankylosing spondylitis.

The V gene is TRBV6-2 or TRBV6-3, the J gene TRBJ1-5; 7 bases map to TRBD1. Trimming cost V 3 bases and J 2 bases; bases outside gene matches: 4. The CDR3 consists of 15 residues. Germline CDR1 MNHEY, CDR2 SVGEGT. The CDR3 DNA is TGTGCCAGCAGTTATGGACAGGCGGGCAATCAGCCCCAGCATTTT. Translated: CASSYGQAGNQPQHF.

The J gene is TRBJ1-1, the V gene TRBV10-3; D perhaps matches TRBD1 (6 bases). Germline CDR1 and CDR2: ENHRY and SYGVKD. V gave up 2 bases and J gave up 8 bases, with 15 bases separating them. CDR3 length: 14 amino acids. CDR3 loop: CAISERGTLEEAFF. Written as DNA, the CDR3 is TGTGCCATCAGTGAGAGGGGGACACTCGAGGAAGCTTTCTTT.

The V call is TRBV7-2, the J call TRBJ2-7; D gene ambiguous. The length of the CDR3 is 12 residues. CDR1 is SGHTA and CDR2 is FQGNSA in the germline V gene. Trimming left V 5 bases short and J 4 bases short, with 9 bases between. The CDR3 DNA reads as TGTGCCAGCAGCCCCCAGTGGTACGAGCAGTACTTC. This encodes CASSPQWYEQYF.

On this clonotype: An end of the junction does not agree with germline; a read error may underlie this. The V call is TRBV28, the J call TRBJ1-5; D is perhaps TRBD1 (6 bases). The CDR3 consists of 15 residues. CDR1 and CDR2 from the germline V gene are MDHEN and SYDVKM. The CDR3 region is CGSNPTGYGNQPQHF. CDR3 DNA: TGTGGCAGCAATCCAACAGGGTACGGCAATCAGCCCCAGCATTTT.

V gene TRBV7-2 combines with J gene TRBJ2-5, with 10 bases aligning to TRBD2. V lost 4 bases and J lost 3; bases outside the gene matches: 5. CDR3 length: 15 amino acids. Germline-derived CDR1 and CDR2 are SGHTA and FQGNSA. CDR3 DNA: TGTGCCAGCAGCTCCAGAGGGACTAGCGAAGAGACCCAGTACTTC. It translates to CASSSRGTSEETQYF. Based on the CDR3 plus reference TRBV7-2 and TRBJ2-5, the full variable domain is GAGVSQSPSNKVTEKGKDVELRCDPISGHTALYWYRQSLGQGLEFLIYFQGNSAPDKSGLPSDRFSAERTGGSVSTLTIQRTQQEDSAVYLCASSSRGTSEETQYFGPGTRLLVL.

The rearrangement joins TRBV7-2 to TRBJ2-2; the match to TRBD2 covers 8 bases. CDR1 is SGHTA and CDR2 is FQGNSA in the germline V gene. This CDR3 spans 13 amino acids. Germline trimming cut 7 bases from V and 6 bases from J; bases unmatched to any gene: 4. Here the CDR3 reads CASTRLAPGELFF. In DNA form, the CDR3 reads TGTGCCAGCACCAGACTAGCGCCCGGGGAGCTGTTTTTT.